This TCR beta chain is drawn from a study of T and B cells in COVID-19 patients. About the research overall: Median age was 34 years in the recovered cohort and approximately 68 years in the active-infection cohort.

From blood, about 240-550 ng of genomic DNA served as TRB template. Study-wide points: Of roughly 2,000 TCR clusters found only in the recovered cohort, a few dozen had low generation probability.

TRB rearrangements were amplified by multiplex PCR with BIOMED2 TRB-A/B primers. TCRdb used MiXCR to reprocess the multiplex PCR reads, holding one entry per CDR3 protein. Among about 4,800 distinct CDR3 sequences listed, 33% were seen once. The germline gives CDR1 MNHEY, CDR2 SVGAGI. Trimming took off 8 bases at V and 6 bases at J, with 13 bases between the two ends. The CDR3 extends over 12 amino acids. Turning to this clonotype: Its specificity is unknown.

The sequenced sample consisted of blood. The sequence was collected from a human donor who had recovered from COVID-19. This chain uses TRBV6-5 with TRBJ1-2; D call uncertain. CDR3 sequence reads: CASSASGHGYTF. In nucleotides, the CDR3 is TGTGCCAGCTCGGCCAGCGGCCATGGCTACACCTTC.